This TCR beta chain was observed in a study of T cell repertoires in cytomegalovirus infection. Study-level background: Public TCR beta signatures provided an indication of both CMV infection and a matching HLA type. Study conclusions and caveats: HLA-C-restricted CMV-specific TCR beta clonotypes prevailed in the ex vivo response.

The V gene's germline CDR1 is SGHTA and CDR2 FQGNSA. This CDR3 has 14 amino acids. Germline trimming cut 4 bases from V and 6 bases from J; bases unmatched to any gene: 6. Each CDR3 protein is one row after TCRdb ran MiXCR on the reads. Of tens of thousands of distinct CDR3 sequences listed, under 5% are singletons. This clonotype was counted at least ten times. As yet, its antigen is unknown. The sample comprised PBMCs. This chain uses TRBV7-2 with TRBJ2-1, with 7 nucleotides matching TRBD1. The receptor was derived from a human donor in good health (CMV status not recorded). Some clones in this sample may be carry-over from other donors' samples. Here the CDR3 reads CASSSRTGGNEQFF. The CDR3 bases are TGTGCCAGCAGCTCCCGGACAGGTGGCAATGAGCAGTTCTTC.